The 32 T cell receptor beta chains below all came from one sample that was sequenced in a study of response to subunit inactivated influenza vaccine. TCRdb reprocessed the RT-PCR reads with MiXCR, giving one entry per CDR3 protein. Seen here are about 570,000 distinct CDR3 sequences, around 11% observed once, and the top ten hold 9.5% to 12%. Separately, the same data were catalogued under a study of T cells expressing NK-cell markers. That report notes: Synthesis of TCR beta cDNA relied on 5'RACE template switching carrying UMIs.

The input for sequencing was PBMCs from blood, taken on the day of vaccination. The receptors originated from a man aged 45-65 years who received an inactivated influenza vaccine.

This clonotype was observed a handful of times. The V gene is TRBV20-1, the J gene TRBJ2-7, with 12 bases fitting TRBD2. Trimming removed 3 bases from V and 3 bases from J; junction bases left unmatched: 6. The CDR3 loop spans 15 amino acids. Germline V gene sequence: CDR1 DFQATT, CDR2 SNEGSKA (reference sequence). CDR3 nucleotides: TGCAGTGCTAGGGGACTAGCGGGCCAGCTCTACGAGCAGTACTTC. It yields the protein CSARGLAGQLYEQYF.

This clonotype was detected a few times. The gene calls are TRBV6-2 or TRBV6-3 and TRBJ1-6; 9 bases are a match to TRBD1. The V and J ends lost 6 bases and 7 bases, in that order; junction bases with no gene match: 7. Germline loops: CDR1 MNHEY, CDR2 SVGEGT. The CDR3 is made up of 15 amino acids. The CDR3 coding sequence is TGTGCCAGCAGAAAACAGGGGGCGATCAATTCACCCCTCCACTTT. Its protein is CASRKQGAINSPLHF.

The chain recombines TRBV7-9 with TRBJ1-2; possibly TRBD1 for D (5 bases). The V end lost 8 bases, the J end lost 8 bases, and 18 bases lay between the germline ends. Per the germline V gene, CDR1 is SEHNR and CDR2 is FQNEAQ (reference sequence). The CDR3 covers 13 residues. This CDR3 reads CASGGAGVNGYTF. DNA for the CDR3: TGTGCCAGCGGGGGTGCCGGGGTAAACGGCTACACCTTC.

CDR3 bases: TGTGCCAGCAGTTTTTCAGGGGGCTACGAGCAGTACTTC. It is translated as CASSFSGGYEQYF. This rearrangement joins TRBV6-5 to TRBJ2-7, with 7 bases fitting TRBD1. The CDR3 has 13 residues. After removal of 4 bases from V and 3 bases from J, the junction contained 3 bases not matched to a gene. Germline CDR1 reads MNHEY; CDR2 reads SVGAGI.

The chain links TRBV5-1 to TRBJ2-7, with 8 bases lining up with TRBD1. Germline values: CDR1 SGHRS, CDR2 YFSETQ. The CDR3 is 14 amino acids. Trimming took 3 bases from V and 3 from J; bases not matched to a gene: 5. CDR3 in amino acids: CASSWGTGRYEQYF. CDR3 in DNA: TGCGCCAGCAGCTGGGGGACAGGACGCTACGAGCAGTACTTC.

CDR3 in amino acids: CASSLTVSSYEQYF. CDR3 in DNA: TGCGCCAGCAGCTTGACAGTAAGCTCCTACGAGCAGTACTTC. J is TRBJ2-7 and V is TRBV5-1; D is unclear. Germline V CDR1 and CDR2: SGHRS, YFSETQ. The V end lost 1 base, the J end lost 0 bases, and 8 bases lay between the germline ends. The CDR3 extends over 14 amino acids.

This clonotype was counted at least ten times. The chain carries TRBV20-1 and TRBJ2-7, with 11 bases identical to TRBD1. V was pared by 5 bases and J by 6 bases, with 6 bases of the junction left unmatched. CDR1 and CDR2 (germline): DFQATT, SNEGSKA (reference sequence). The CDR3 runs 13 residues. The CDR3 spells CSAGQGAVSEQYF. CDR3 nucleotides: TGCAGTGCTGGACAGGGGGCTGTTAGCGAGCAGTACTTC.

This clonotype was detected a few times. V is TRBV18 and J is TRBJ2-1; 9 bases are shared with TRBD2. The V segment lost 0 bases and the J segment 5 bases; nucleotides outside the gene matches: 5. Looked up from germline, CDR1 is KGHSH and CDR2 is LQKENI. The CDR3 has 16 amino acids. This CDR3 reads CASSPPSGGRNNEQFF. As DNA, the CDR3 is TGTGCCAGCTCACCACCGAGCGGGGGGCGAAACAATGAGCAGTTCTTC.

This clonotype was seen ten or more times. The V and J genes are TRBV20-1 and TRBJ2-2; 12 bases are a match to TRBD2. V was clipped by 5 bases and J by 5 bases; unmatched bases: 3. CDR3 size: 14 residues. The germline V gene encodes CDR1 DFQATT and CDR2 SNEGSKA (reference sequence). CDR3 sequence reads: CSAGGLAGTGELFF. For the CDR3, the DNA is TGCAGTGCTGGCGGACTAGCGGGAACCGGGGAGCTGTTTTTT.

The chain has TRBV27 and TRBJ2-2, with TRBD2 identical over 9 bases. The CDR3 contains 19 residues. In germline, CDR1 is MNHEY, CDR2 SMNVEV (reference sequence). Trimming cost V 4 bases and J 1 base; bases outside gene matches: 13. CDR3 loop: CASSSNQGAGGLNTGELFF. The CDR3 DNA reads as TGTGCCAGCAGTTCGAACCAGGGAGCGGGGGGCTTGAACACCGGGGAGCTGTTTTTT.

This clonotype was counted many times. V and J are TRBV12-3 or TRBV12-4 and TRBJ2-2; no firm D call. The CDR3 totals 13 residues. Trimming stripped 6 bases from V and 3 bases from J, with 8 bases between. In DNA form, the CDR3 reads TGTGCCAGCAGCCCAGAGTACACCGGGGAGCTGTTTTTT. Residues: CASSPEYTGELFF.

This clonotype was observed a handful of times. CDR3 sequence: CASSLWRERAGELFF. CDR3 nucleotide sequence: TGTGCCAGCAGCTTGTGGAGGGAACGGGCCGGGGAGCTGTTTTTT. The chain combines TRBV5-5 with TRBJ2-2, with D tentatively TRBD2 (6 bases). With 1 base removed from V and 6 bases from J, the gap between germline ends came to 13 bases. The CDR3 contains 15 residues. CDR1 and CDR2 from the germline V gene are SGHKS and YYEKEE (reference sequence).

This clonotype was seen a handful of times. The chain has TRBV29-1 and TRBJ2-3, with TRBD1 matching over 9 bases. The J segment lost 6 bases and the V segment lost 4 bases, leaving 8 bases of the junction unmatched. The CDR3 loop spans 14 amino acids. In germline, CDR1 is SQVTM, CDR2 ANQGSEA. CDR3 nucleotide sequence: TGCAGCGTTGGTAGGGGACAGGGTCCGGATACGCAGTATTTT. It encodes CSVGRGQGPDTQYF.

CDR3 protein: CASSFVPRINYGYTF. The CDR3 nucleotides read TGTGCCAGCAGCTTTGTACCCAGAATCAACTATGGCTACACCTTC. V usage is TRBV7-2 and J usage is TRBJ1-2; D gene ambiguous. V was shortened by 3 bases and J by 2 bases, with 13 bases between the two germline ends. CDR1 and CDR2 (germline): SGHTA, FQGNSA. The CDR3 is made up of 15 amino acids.

This clonotype came up many times. CDR3 residues: CASSYSGTANTEAFF. CDR3 DNA: TGTGCCAGCAGTTACTCCGGGACAGCCAACACTGAAGCTTTCTTT. The chain carries TRBV6-5 and TRBJ1-1; 7 bases agree with TRBD1. CDR1 and CDR2 (germline): MNHEY, SVGAGI. This CDR3 spans 15 amino acids. Trimming took 0 bases from V and 2 from J; bases not matched to a gene: 3.

Only a few counts were recorded for this clonotype. V gene TRBV5-1 combines with J gene TRBJ2-1; TRBD1 matches at 9 bases. The CDR3 extends over 15 amino acids. The trim removed 3 bases at V and 5 bases at J, leaving 6 bases unmatched. Germline assignment: CDR1 SGHRS and CDR2 YFSETQ. The CDR3: CASSWAQGANNEQFF. The CDR3 nucleotides are TGCGCCAGCAGCTGGGCACAGGGGGCCAACAATGAGCAGTTCTTC.

The sample holds a few counts of this clonotype. This chain joins TRBV19 and TRBJ2-1; 7 positions agree with TRBD2. CDR3 length equals 14 residues. Germline V gene lookup returns CDR1 LNHDA and CDR2 SQIVND (reference sequence). The ends lost 2 bases at V and 11 bases at J; junction bases unmatched: 9. This CDR3 is CASSISGTNSKQFF. In DNA form, the CDR3 reads TGTGCCAGTAGTATATCCGGGACTAACTCGAAGCAGTTCTTC.

This clonotype was recorded many times. The chain joins TRBV5-1 to TRBJ2-7; 7 bases line up with TRBD2. Trimming cost V 0 bases and J 1 base; bases outside gene matches: 4. The germline gives CDR1 SGHRS, CDR2 YFSETQ. This CDR3 is 15 amino acids long. CDR3 nucleotide sequence: TGCGCCAGCAGCTTGGTTGCGGGGGAATCCTACGAGCAGTACTTC. It yields the protein CASSLVAGESYEQYF. Full variable domain (remainder filled in from reference TRBV5-1 and TRBJ2-7): KAGVTQTPRYLIKTRGQQVTLSCSPISGHRSVSWYQQTPGQGLQFLFEYFSETQRNKGNFPGRFSGRQFSNSRSEMNVSTLELGDSALYLCASSLVAGESYEQYFGPGTRLTVT.

On this clonotype itself: The conserved phenylalanine or tryptophan normally closing the CDR3 is absent here, so this likely arose from a read error. V and J are TRBV12-3 or TRBV12-4 and TRBJ1-1, with TRBD1 identical over 8 bases. Unmatched junction bases numbered 8, after V lost 7 bases and J lost 1 base. The CDR3 runs 15 residues. CDR3 amino acids: CASIDRGGENTEAFS. DNA for the CDR3: TGTGCCAGCATTGACAGGGGTGGTGAGAACACTGAAGCTTTCTCT.

The V call is TRBV20-1, the J call TRBJ1-1; possibly TRBD1 for D (6 bases). The CDR3 runs to 13 residues. Germline CDR1 is DFQATT and CDR2 is SNEGSKA (reference sequence). V was clipped by 4 bases and J by 2 bases, with 11 bases between them. The DNA for the CDR3 is TGCAGTGCTAAGCAGGGGATAAACACTGAAGCTTTCTTT. Protein: CSAKQGINTEAFF.

Only a few counts were recorded for this clonotype. The chain combines TRBV3-1 with TRBJ2-2, with D maybe TRBD1 (6 bases). CDR1 LGHDT and CDR2 YNNKEL come from the germline V gene (reference sequence). The V and J ends lost 3 bases and 0 bases respectively, with 14 bases between them. The CDR3 totals 17 residues. CDR3 sequence: CASSQTFGTTNTGELFF. The CDR3 DNA sequence: TGTGCCAGCAGCCAGACGTTCGGGACAACGAACACCGGGGAGCTGTTTTTT.

This clonotype was seen a handful of times. V gene TRBV11-2 combines with J gene TRBJ1-1; a weak D match, TRBD1 (5 bases). The V end lost 4 bases, the J end lost 10 bases, and 16 bases lay between the germline ends. The CDR3 length is 13 residues. CDR1 and CDR2 from the germline V gene are SGHAT and FQNNGV. CDR3 protein: CASSSYLDGGAFF. DNA for the CDR3: TGTGCCAGCAGCTCCTACCTAGATGGGGGAGCTTTCTTT.

This clonotype has more than one count but fewer than ten. The gene calls are TRBV3-1 and TRBJ1-4; D is possibly TRBD1 (5 bases). Germline V CDR1 and CDR2: LGHDT, YNNKEL (reference sequence). The CDR3 has 13 amino acids. Trimming took 5 bases from V and 5 from J, leaving 9 bases between them. The CDR3: CASSGRVNEKLFF. For the CDR3, the DNA is TGTGCCAGCAGCGGCAGGGTGAATGAAAAACTGTTTTTT.

The chain combines TRBV6-1 with TRBJ2-4; TRBD1 matches 12 bases. The CDR3 consists of 17 residues. Losses at the gene ends were 4 bases for V and 2 bases for J; bases not matched to a gene: 6. Germline lookup yields CDR1 MNHNS and CDR2 SASEGT. The DNA for the CDR3 is TGTGCCAGCAGTGGGATTGGGACAGGGGGCTCCAAAAACATTCAGTACTTC. Amino acids: CASSGIGTGGSKNIQYF.

This chain connects TRBV28 to TRBJ2-7, with D perhaps matching TRBD1 or TRBD2 (5 bases each). The CDR3 has 15 residues. V was trimmed by 6 bases and J by 2 bases, leaving 17 bases between them. Germline V lookup: CDR1 MDHEN, CDR2 SYDVKM. CDR3 loop: CASRTPGRIPYEQYF. CDR3 nucleotides: TGTGCCAGCAGGACGCCGGGACGGATACCCTACGAGCAGTACTTC.

The V call is TRBV4-3, the J call TRBJ2-2, with 7 bases matching TRBD2. The germline V gene encodes CDR1 LGHNA and CDR2 YSLEER. CDR3 size: 15 residues. V dropped 3 bases and J dropped 6; count of bases not matched to a gene: 7. The CDR3 here is CASSQGGTYPGELFF. CDR3 nucleotide sequence: TGCGCCAGCAGCCAGGGGGGGACCTATCCCGGGGAGCTGTTTTTT.

The CDR3 region is CASRGSDTQYF. CDR3 DNA sequence: TGTGCCAGCAGGGGATCAGATACGCAGTATTTT. The chain has TRBV27 and TRBJ2-3, with D hard to call. V was trimmed by 6 bases and J by 4 bases, leaving 5 bases between them. Germline values: CDR1 MNHEY, CDR2 SMNVEV (reference sequence). The CDR3 is 11 amino acids.

This clonotype was seen only a few times. V usage is TRBV28 and J usage is TRBJ1-2; D unresolved. This CDR3 has 12 residues. Germline assignment: CDR1 MDHEN and CDR2 SYDVKM. V was cut by 5 bases and J by 7 bases, with 11 bases left in between. The CDR3 coding sequence is TGTGCCAGCAGTCCCCCTAGCTCTGGCTACACCTTC. Protein product: CASSPPSSGYTF.

This clonotype appeared a few times. The chain combines TRBV12-3 or TRBV12-4 with TRBJ1-4; D unclear. The CDR3 is 14 amino acids. Between the trimmed V and J ends, which lost 0 bases and 5 bases, there was a span of 7 bases. The CDR3 protein is CASSLARNNEKLFF. CDR3 bases: TGTGCCAGCAGTTTAGCGCGTAACAATGAAAAACTGTTTTTT.

Written as DNA, the CDR3 is TGTGCCAGCAGCAACTCCGGTGGGACACCCCTCCACTTT. This encodes CASSNSGGTPLHF. J is TRBJ1-6 and V is TRBV9; D is ambiguous. CDR1 is SGDLS and CDR2 is YYNGEE in the germline V gene. V lost 4 bases and J lost 11, with 13 bases in between. CDR3 length: 13 amino acids.

This sequence joins TRBV12-3 or TRBV12-4 and TRBJ2-5, with D uncertain. This CDR3 contains 13 residues. Trimming took off 7 bases at V and 5 bases at J, with 14 bases between the two ends. The CDR3 DNA sequence: TGTGCCAGCACCGTGAAAAATCTTGAGACCCAGTACTTC. It encodes CASTVKNLETQYF.

This clonotype was found many times. The chain combines TRBV12-3 or TRBV12-4 with TRBJ2-2, with 10 bases fitting TRBD2. The CDR3 length is 16 residues. V dropped 3 bases and J dropped 7; count of bases not matched to a gene: 8. Here the CDR3 DNA reads TGTGCCAGCAGTTTCCTAGCGGGGGTGGCCGGCGGGGAGCTGTTTTTT. Its translation is CASSFLAGVAGGELFF.